The 6 T cell receptor beta chains given below trace back to one sample, sequenced in a study of shared clonotypes between healthy human individuals. Profiling relied on immunoSEQ multiplex PCR, and the TCRdb table lists in-frame clones only, not all of them. In the table there are over 2 million clones, about nine tenths of which are singletons. Sample: naive CD4+ T cells from PBMCs. Indicated subset: CD45RA+ positively selected. These TCRs come from a man younger than 35 in good health. Some clones in this sample may be carry-over from other donors' samples.

This rearrangement joins TRBV6-1 to TRBJ2-1, with 7 bases that match TRBD2. The length of the CDR3 is 14 residues. The V and J ends lost 2 bases and 4 bases, in that order; junction bases with no gene match: 2. The germline CDR1 and CDR2 sequences are MNHNS and SASEGT. The CDR3 here is CASSELAAYNEQFF. For the CDR3, the DNA is TGTGCCAGCAGTGAACTAGCGGCTTACAATGAGCAGTTCTTC.

The table lists this clone with a count of one. The chain is built from TRBV5-1 and TRBJ2-2; D uncertain. The germline V gene encodes CDR1 SGHRS and CDR2 YFSETQ. Trimming removed 3 bases at V and 7 bases at J, with 10 bases between. The CDR3 runs 13 residues. CDR3 DNA: TGCGCCAGCAGCTACCGCTTAGACGGGGAGCTGTTTTTT. It translates to CASSYRLDGELFF.

This sequence joins TRBV19 and TRBJ1-2; no clear D. Between the trimmed V and J ends, which lost 0 bases and 4 bases, there was a span of 6 bases. The length of the CDR3 is 13 residues. The V gene's germline CDR1 is LNHDA and CDR2 SQIVND (reference sequence). CDR3 region: CASSIDGFYGYTF. The CDR3 DNA is TGTGCCAGTAGTATAGATGGATTCTATGGCTACACCTTC.

The J gene is TRBJ1-1, the V gene TRBV6-1; D not resolved. CDR3 size: 13 residues. Germline CDR1 MNHNS, CDR2 SASEGT. V lost 3 bases and J 6 bases, leaving 11 bases between the germline ends. In DNA, the CDR3 is TGTGCCAGCAGTGAGATCAGCGGGGCTGAAGCTTTCTTT. It yields the protein CASSEISGAEAFF.

The chain joins TRBV7-9 to TRBJ1-2; the D gene is possibly TRBD1 (5 bases). V lost 2 bases and J 8 bases, leaving 18 bases between the germline ends. Germline CDR1 and CDR2: SEHNR and FQNEAQ (reference sequence). There are 15 residues in the CDR3. The CDR3 bases are TGTGCCAGCAGCTTACTGAGGCAGGGCGACGGGGGCTACACCTTC. Translation: CASSLLRQGDGGYTF.

This sequence joins TRBV25-1 and TRBJ1-5; no clear D. This CDR3 is 13 amino acids long. Deletions cut 1 base from V and 7 bases from J, with 8 bases between. CDR1 is MGHDK and CDR2 is SYGVNS in the germline V gene. CDR3: CASSELGDQPQHF. CDR3 DNA sequence: TGTGCCAGCAGTGAATTAGGTGACCAGCCCCAGCATTTT.